Listed below are T cell receptor beta chains from one sample, sequenced in a study of T cell responses to AZD1222 COVID-19 vaccine. Only in-frame clones appear in the TCRdb table, and some are missing; sequencing was by immunoSEQ multiplex PCR. Among about 150,000 clones listed, approximately 90% were seen once. The sample in question was peripheral blood, obtained on day 0 of AZD1222 vaccination. These receptors all stem from an adult in good health. Each CDR3 is given with its conserved first and last residue. Each record gives: J gene, V gene, CDR3 protein.

>TRBJ2-1|TRBV27
CASSLWETSSYNEQFF
>TRBJ2-4|TRBV6-5
CASPPAGGNIQYF
>TRBJ2-5|TRBV24-1
CATSDPTGGKTQYF
>TRBJ2-3|TRBV10-2
CASTLTDTQYF
>TRBJ2-5|TRBV15
CATSRDLRAMETQYF
>TRBJ1-2|TRBV3-1/TRBV3-2
CASSPAVLWTYGYTF
>TRBJ2-3|TRBV5-1
CASSFGGQGRTDTQYF
>TRBJ2-1|TRBV5-4
CASSLEGQRNEQFF
>TRBJ1-2|TRBV27
CASSSQKGTGYGYTF
>TRBJ1-1|TRBV30
CASRQGRNTEAFF
>TRBJ2-1|TRBV9
CASSVTGTGGYEQFF
>TRBJ1-1|TRBV5-4
CASSFQGRENTEAFF
>TRBJ2-5|TRBV18
CASSPPGTSVTQTQYF
>TRBJ2-7|TRBV4-2
CASAAGEWYEQYF
>TRBJ1-2|TRBV5-1
CASSLAGGTGTGYTF
>TRBJ2-3|TRBV7-2
CARAVGLAGRDTQYF
>TRBJ2-7|TRBV6-2/TRBV6-3
CASSPDRLFSYEQYF
>TRBJ1-6|TRBV5-4
CASSLKGGADSPLHF
>TRBJ1-2|TRBV27
CASSLQGNYGYTF
>TRBJ2-7|TRBV3-1/TRBV3-2
CASSPGTSGFSYEQYF
>TRBJ2-4|TRBV23-1
CASSIGGANQAKNIQYF
>TRBJ1-2|TRBV30
CAWTRDRATNYGYTF
>TRBJ1-6|TRBV6-5
CASSYMKARNSPLHF
>TRBJ1-3|TRBV7-2
CASSVGQGSGNTIYF
>TRBJ1-6|TRBV5-1
CASSFLTGISSYNSPLHF
>TRBJ2-3|TRBV12-3/TRBV12-4
CASSHSLTQYF
>TRBJ1-4|TRBV3-1/TRBV3-2
CASSQDPSHLNEKLFF
>TRBJ1-1|TRBV7-3
CASSQGTVNTEAFF
>TRBJ2-1|TRBV5-4
CASLAAGSNEQFF
>TRBJ2-2|TRBV6-4
CASKAQAADSAELFF
>TRBJ2-5|TRBV7-6
CASSLTGTSETQYF
>TRBJ2-2|TRBV11-2
CASNFGLAGVTGELFF
>TRBJ2-1|TRBV3-1/TRBV3-2
CASRGQGLGAEQFF
>TRBJ1-4|TRBV6-5
CASSYGTGYNEKLFF
>TRBJ2-1|TRBV6-1
CASSEAAGQGAYEQFF
>TRBJ2-7|TRBV5-6
CASSGTGTVSYEQYF
>TRBJ1-4|TRBV20-1
CSASETTVPNEKLFF
>TRBJ2-1|TRBV28
CASSFRISFGQFF
>TRBJ2-2|TRBV27
CASSRTSGRNTGELFF
>TRBJ1-3|TRBV11-2
CASSPDRDGNTIYF
>TRBJ2-7|TRBV9
CASSVEERTSYEQYF
>TRBJ2-7|TRBV14
CASSQDATGRKQYF
>TRBJ1-3|TRBV3-1/TRBV3-2
CASSQGRDGNTIYF
>TRBJ2-5|TRBV5-8
CASSSVAGLETQYF
>TRBJ2-3|TRBV5-1
CASSFRGQGTTDTQYF
>TRBJ1-2|TRBV6-2/TRBV6-3
CASSYLNVALNYGYTF
>TRBJ2-1|TRBV11-3
CASSSTGTGVNEQFF
>TRBJ2-1|TRBV12-2
CASRPRELGAQMVF